The 22 T cell receptor beta chains in this list originate from one sample, sequenced in a study of Graves' ophthalmopathy and Graves' hyperthyroidism. The authors amplified TCR beta CDR3 regions from RNA transcripts. The workflow started with a first-round RT-PCR run with HTBI primers and then moved on to a second-round multiplex PCR. MiXCR, applied by TCRdb to the multiplex PCR reads, yields one record per CDR3 protein. The data show roughly 410,000 distinct CDR3 sequences, less than 20% seen once. Specimen: peripheral blood. These receptors were obtained from a woman aged 18 to 35 with stable Graves' hyperthyroidism.

Only a few counts were recorded for this clonotype. A clone one base away is much larger, so this may be a read error. The chain couples TRBV20-1 to TRBJ2-6; D is perhaps TRBD1 (6 bases). CDR3 length: 13 residues. Germline V gene lookup returns CDR1 DFQATT and CDR2 SNEGSKA (reference sequence). In nucleotides, the CDR3 is TGCTGTGCTAAGGGGGCTGGGGCCAACGTCCTGACTTTC. Amino acids: CCAKGAGANVLTF.

This clonotype was detected many times. The chain combines TRBV12-3 or TRBV12-4 with TRBJ2-5; 10 nucleotides align to TRBD2. There are 16 residues in the CDR3. V lost 3 bases, J lost 0 bases, and 4 bases stayed unmatched. The CDR3 DNA sequence: TGTGCCAGCAGTTTTTTTAGCGGGGGGTACCAAGAGACCCAGTACTTC. The encoded protein is CASSFFSGGYQETQYF.

At least ten counts were recorded for this clonotype. The genes are TRBV3-1 and TRBJ1-1; TRBD1 might be the D (6 bases). The CDR3 sequence is 11 residues long. The V gene lost 7 bases and the J gene lost 7 bases, with 10 bases spanning the gap. CDR1 LGHDT and CDR2 YNNKEL come from the germline V gene (reference sequence). The CDR3, as DNA: TGTGCCAGCACCGAGGGGGGTGAAGCTTTCTTT. Its protein is CASTEGGEAFF.

The sample holds many counts of this clonotype. The chain is built from TRBV7-9 and TRBJ2-7; maybe TRBD2 (7 bases). The V and J ends lost 1 base and 3 bases respectively, with 13 bases between them. Germline V CDR1 and CDR2: SEHNR, FQNEAQ (reference sequence). The CDR3 extends over 15 amino acids. DNA for the CDR3: TGTGCCAGCAGCTTAGAAGGGGGGGCAGGCTACGAGCAGTACTTC. Protein sequence: CASSLEGGAGYEQYF.

The chain employs TRBV14 and TRBJ1-1; 7 bases match TRBD1. Germline loops: CDR1 SGHDN, CDR2 FVKESK. This CDR3 comprises 15 residues. V lost 4 bases, J lost 2 bases, and 7 bases stayed unmatched. CDR3 bases: TGTGCCAGCAGCCGATGGACAGGCGAAAACACTGAAGCTTTCTTT. Its protein product is CASSRWTGENTEAFF.

This clonotype was seen repeatedly, ten times or more. This chain links TRBV24-1 with TRBJ1-1; D gene uncertain. V gave up 12 bases and J gave up 5 bases, with 12 bases separating them. CDR3 length: 11 amino acids. Looked up from germline, CDR1 is KGHDR and CDR2 is SFDVKD. CDR3 protein: CAADDGTEAFF. Written as DNA, the CDR3 is TGTGCCGCTGACGACGGGACTGAAGCTTTCTTT.

The J gene is TRBJ2-7, the V gene TRBV12-3 or TRBV12-4; possibly TRBD1 for D (5 bases). The V gene lost 6 bases and the J gene lost 3 bases, with 12 bases spanning the gap. This CDR3 contains 13 residues. The CDR3: CASRQGSLYEQYF. For the CDR3, the DNA is TGTGCCAGCAGGCAGGGCAGTCTCTACGAGCAGTACTTC.

This clonotype was counted a few times. One end of the junction varies from germline; a read error may be responsible. The chain couples TRBV3-1 to TRBJ2-7, with 7 bases aligning to TRBD2. The germline V gene has CDR1 LGHDT and CDR2 YNNKEL (reference sequence). This CDR3 has 17 amino acids. Written as DNA, the CDR3 is TGTGCCTGCAGCCCCATAAAAGCGGGGATACTAACCTACGAGCAGTACTTC. Translation gives CACSPIKAGILTYEQYF.

The table lists this clonotype with many counts. The V gene is TRBV12-3 or TRBV12-4, the J gene TRBJ1-5; D is ambiguous. CDR3 length: 13 amino acids. V lost 5 bases and J lost 7, with 12 bases in between. CDR3 in DNA: TGTGCCAGCAGTCAGGCCCCTGGGCAGCCCCAGCATTTT. Translating gives CASSQAPGQPQHF.

This clonotype has at least ten counts. This chain joins TRBV12-3 or TRBV12-4 and TRBJ1-1; no definite D call. V dropped 5 bases and J dropped 5 bases, with 9 bases sitting between them. The CDR3 length is 12 residues. The CDR3 spells CASSPALTEAFF. The CDR3 DNA sequence: TGTGCCAGCAGTCCGGCCCTGACTGAAGCTTTCTTT.

V and J are TRBV7-9 and TRBJ1-1; D call uncertain. CDR1 is SEHNR and CDR2 is FQNEAQ in the germline V gene (reference sequence). Trimming removed 5 bases from V and 7 bases from J, with 14 bases in between. The CDR3 has 13 residues. CDR3 sequence reads: CASSPPPWNEAFF. The CDR3 nucleotides are TGTGCCAGCAGCCCCCCCCCCTGGAATGAAGCTTTCTTT.

This clonotype was seen at least ten times. J is TRBJ2-2 and V is TRBV6-2 or TRBV6-3; D is uncertain. The V end was cut by 2 bases, the J end by 0 bases, with 22 bases between. This CDR3 is built from 20 residues. Germline CDR1 is MNHEY and CDR2 is SVGEGT. CDR3 residues: CASSYPSGSGVATNTGELFF. DNA for the CDR3: TGTGCCAGCAGTTACCCGTCAGGCTCTGGTGTGGCTACGAACACCGGGGAGCTGTTTTTT.

This clonotype came up many times. J is TRBJ2-7 and V is TRBV11-1, with D tentatively TRBD1 (6 bases). This CDR3 spans 16 amino acids. V was clipped by 6 bases and J by 0 bases, with 18 bases between them. Germline V gene data show CDR1 as SGHAT and CDR2 as FQDESV (reference sequence). The CDR3 region is CASSHLQGERSYEQYF. As DNA, the CDR3 is TGTGCCAGCAGTCACCTACAGGGTGAGCGCTCCTACGAGCAGTACTTC.

This clonotype appeared many times. J is TRBJ2-2 and V is TRBV20-1, with TRBD2 as a possible D gene (6 bases). Germline V gene sequence: CDR1 DFQATT, CDR2 SNEGSKA (reference sequence). V lost 3 bases and J 0 bases, leaving 20 bases between the germline ends. CDR3 length: 18 amino acids. The CDR3 spells CSARRVGGSRPNTGELFF. As DNA, the CDR3 is TGCAGTGCTAGGAGGGTCGGGGGATCGCGCCCGAACACCGGGGAGCTGTTTTTT.

This clonotype was counted at least ten times. V gene TRBV20-1 combines with J gene TRBJ1-5, with D tentatively TRBD1 (5 bases). The CDR3 has 14 amino acids. Trimming shortened V by 0 bases and J by 6 bases, and 12 bases separated the two germline ends. CDR1 is DFQATT, CDR2 SNEGSKA, per germline (reference sequence). In DNA form, the CDR3 reads TGCAGTGCTAGAGACGCTACTGGGGGTCAGCCCCAGCATTTT. It specifies CSARDATGGQPQHF.

In this sample, this clonotype turned up many times. V usage is TRBV4-1 and J usage is TRBJ2-5; D is unclear. The V end was cut by 1 base, the J end by 5 bases, with 14 bases between. The CDR3 totals 15 residues. CDR1 is MGHRA, CDR2 YSYEKL, per germline. As DNA, the CDR3 is TGCGCCAGCAGCCAAGCCAGTGGGCCGGTTGAGACCCAGTACTTC. Translated, it gives CASSQASGPVETQYF.

The chain has TRBV7-2 and TRBJ2-5, with a weak D call TRBD1 (6 bases). Germline V gives CDR1 SGHTA, CDR2 FQGNSA. CDR3 length: 14 amino acids. Trimming shortened V by 1 base and J by 7 bases, and 13 bases separated the two germline ends. This CDR3 is CASSLETGRTTQYF. The DNA for the CDR3 is TGTGCCAGCAGCTTAGAGACAGGCCGAACGACCCAGTACTTC.

This clonotype was seen repeatedly, ten times or more. The genes are TRBV7-8 and TRBJ1-6, with D possibly being TRBD1 (6 bases). Trimming pared 0 bases from V and 8 bases from J, leaving 11 bases between. Germline assignment: CDR1 SGHVS and CDR2 FQNEAQ. CDR3 length equals 15 residues. CDR3 DNA: TGTGCCAGCAGCTTAGCGTCGGGGGCGGATTCACCCCTCCACTTT. This gives the protein CASSLASGADSPLHF.

Regarding this clonotype: This clone may be a read error of a much larger clone one base away. The J gene is TRBJ1-1, the V gene TRBV29-1; no definite D call. This CDR3 spans 13 amino acids. Germline V gene lookup returns CDR1 SQVTM and CDR2 ANQGSEA. The CDR3: CSAPGSGNTEACF. In DNA form, the CDR3 reads TGCAGCGCCCCGGGGTCGGGGAACACTGAAGCTTGCTTT.

This clonotype was counted between two and nine times. This sequence joins TRBV7-6 and TRBJ2-7; a weak D match, TRBD2 (5 bases). Germline loops: CDR1 SGHVS, CDR2 FNYEAQ. V was shortened by 9 bases and J by 3 bases, with 18 bases between the two germline ends. CDR3 length equals 14 residues. The CDR3 sequence is CASLHEGTFYEQYF. CDR3 nucleotide sequence: TGTGCCAGTTTACACGAGGGCACCTTCTACGAGCAGTACTTC.

Points on this clonotype: Since a much larger clone is just one base distant, this may be a read error. V and J are TRBV20-1 and TRBJ1-1; a possible D gene is TRBD1 (6 bases). Trimming cost V 4 bases and J 1 base, with 13 bases left between them. Germline values: CDR1 DFQATT, CDR2 SNEGSKA (reference sequence). The CDR3 consists of 14 residues. The CDR3, as DNA: TGCAGTGCTAAGGCAGGGGATTCGAACACTGAAGCTTTCTTT. Residues: CSAKAGDSNTEAFF.

Notes on this clonotype: It may be a read error: a sequence one base away is much more abundant. The chain has TRBV19 and TRBJ1-2; 7 bases are a match to TRBD1. Germline loops: CDR1 LNHDA, CDR2 SQIVND (reference sequence). The CDR3 extends over 15 amino acids. The CDR3 protein is CACRRIGTDYYGYTF. The CDR3, as DNA: TGTGCCTGTAGGCGGATCGGGACAGATTACTATGGCTACACCTTC.